Listed below are T cell receptor beta chains from one sample, sequenced in a study of CD8 T cells in Susac syndrome. TCRdb reanalysed the immunoSEQ multiplex PCR reads using MiXCR and keeps one entry per CDR3 protein. The sample yields about 76,000 distinct CDR3 sequences, roughly 92% seen once. Sequencing used CD8+ T cells from PBMCs. The source of these receptors is a human donor with Susac syndrome. CDR3s include the opening cysteine and the closing phenylalanine or tryptophan. A D gene is named only where the DNA matches it firmly. The listing skips clone size in some rows; elsewhere it reads once, few, many or a size class.

d_call	j_call	v_call	clone_size	cdr3_aa	cdr3_nt
NA	TRBJ2-1	TRBV7-2	NA	CASSLDNPSDEQFF	TGTGCCAGCAGCTTAGACAACCCCTCGGATGAGCAGTTCTTC
NA	TRBJ1-5	TRBV30	NA	CAWNLGGNQPQHF	TGTGCCTGGAACTTGGGGGGCAATCAGCCCCAGCATTTT
TRBD1	TRBJ2-4	TRBV6-6	NA	CASSDRVEVQYF	TGTGCCAGCAGTGACAGGGTAGAGGTTCAGTACTTC
TRBD1	TRBJ2-7	TRBV11-2	NA	CASSFQGQGGSYEQYF	TGTGCCAGCAGCTTCCAGGGACAGGGGGGCTCCTACGAGCAGTACTTC
NA	TRBJ2-4	TRBV28	NA	CASSHRDGGAKNIQYF	TGTGCCAGCAGCCATCGAGACGGTGGGGCCAAAAACATTCAGTACTTC
NA	TRBJ2-2	TRBV10-3	NA	CAITDWLTGELFF	TGTGCCATCACTGACTGGCTTACCGGGGAGCTGTTTTTT
NA	TRBJ1-6	TRBV9	NA	CASSPLVDNSPLHF	TGTGCCAGCAGCCCTCTAGTCGATAATTCACCCCTCCACTTT
TRBD1	TRBJ1-1	TRBV9	NA	CASSVEGQGPEEAFF	TGTGCCAGCAGCGTAGAGGGACAGGGCCCCGAAGAAGCTTTCTTT
NA	TRBJ1-1	TRBV20-1	NA	CSARVGRGNTEAFF	TGCAGTGCTAGGGTGGGCAGGGGGAACACTGAAGCTTTCTTT
NA	TRBJ1-6	TRBV10-3	NA	CAISDGSLNSPLHF	TGTGCCATCAGTGATGGTTCCCTTAATTCACCCCTCCACTTT
NA	TRBJ2-7	TRBV6-1	once	CASREAGQTYEQYF	TGTGCCAGCAGAGAAGCGGGACAGACCTACGAGCAGTACTTC
NA	TRBJ1-4	TRBV12-5	NA	CASGLLSGGGPNEKLFF	TGTGCTAGTGGTTTGCTCTCGGGGGGCGGGCCTAATGAAAAACTGTTTTTT
NA	TRBJ2-3	TRBV2	NA	CASSGDSATFWYF	TGTGCCAGCAGTGGTGACAGCGCTACCTTTTGGTATTTT
TRBD1	TRBJ2-5	TRBV20-1	NA	CSARGTGTDEETQYF	TGCAGTGCTAGAGGTACCGGGACAGACGAAGAGACCCAGTACTTC
NA	TRBJ2-2	TRBV19	NA	CASSMDKNTGELFF	TGTGCCAGTAGTATGGATAAGAACACCGGGGAGCTGTTTTTT
NA	TRBJ2-1	TRBV2	NA	CASSEGRAGRYNEQFF	TGTGCCAGCAGTGAAGGGAGGGCGGGGAGGTACAATGAGCAGTTCTTC
NA	TRBJ1-1	TRBV28	NA	CASSLGLSIPAFF	TGTGCCAGCAGTTTGGGTCTTTCCATACCCGCTTTCTTT
NA	TRBJ2-1	TRBV2	NA	CASSRGDDNEQFF	TGTGCCAGCAGCCGGGGCGACGATAATGAGCAGTTCTTC
NA	TRBJ1-5	TRBV27	few	CASGDNQPQHF	TGTGCCAGCGGCGACAATCAGCCCCAGCATTTT
NA	TRBJ1-2	TRBV10-3	NA	CAISESVNYGYTF	TGTGCCATCAGTGAGTCGGTTAACTATGGCTACACCTTC
TRBD1	TRBJ1-4	TRBV15	NA	CATSRDYDRGSEKLFF	TGTGCCACCAGCAGAGATTACGACAGGGGAAGCGAAAAACTGTTTTTT
TRBD1	TRBJ2-2	TRBV5-4	NA	CASFEVQGAYTGELFF	TGTGCCAGTTTCGAGGTCCAGGGGGCCTACACCGGGGAGCTGTTTTTT
TRBD2	TRBJ2-5	TRBV9	once	CASSVGTSERETQYF	TGTGCCAGCAGCGTAGGTACTAGCGAACGTGAGACCCAGTACTTC
NA	TRBJ2-1	TRBV11-2	NA	CASSQGSSYNEQFF	TGTGCCAGCAGTCAGGGAAGCTCCTACAATGAGCAGTTCTTC
NA	TRBJ1-1	TRBV30	NA	CAWTAGNTEAFF	TGTGCCTGGACTGCGGGGAACACTGAAGCTTTCTTT
NA	TRBJ2-3	TRBV7-9	NA	CASSLGTTDTQYF	TGTGCCAGCAGCTTAGGAACCACAGATACGCAGTATTTT
NA	TRBJ1-2	TRBV11-2	once	CASSFPMGYGYTF	TGTGCCAGCAGCTTCCCAATGGGCTATGGCTACACCTTC
NA	TRBJ1-4	TRBV29-1	NA	CSVEGGRGHDEKLFF	TGCAGCGTTGAGGGAGGCAGGGGACACGATGAAAAACTGTTTTTT
NA	TRBJ1-2	TRBV6-1	few	CASSEPVDGYTF	TGTGCCAGCAGTGAACCCGTTGATGGCTACACCTTC
TRBD1	TRBJ2-7	TRBV10-3	NA	CASRDRGAYEQYF	TGTGCCAGCCGGGACAGGGGCGCCTACGAGCAGTACTTC
NA	TRBJ1-1	TRBV30	once	CAWSPASDTEAFF	TGTGCCTGGAGCCCAGCATCGGACACTGAAGCTTTCTTT
TRBD2	TRBJ2-3	TRBV11-2	few	CASSLLAGGSTDTQYF	TGTGCCAGCAGCTTGCTAGCGGGAGGGAGCACAGATACGCAGTATTTT
NA	TRBJ1-2	TRBV18	NA	CASSTTGDYGYTF	TGTGCCAGCTCAACGACAGGAGACTATGGCTACACCTTC
NA	TRBJ1-1	TRBV28	NA	CASSSGGLGNTEAFF	TGTGCCAGCAGTTCCGGGGGGCTGGGGAACACTGAAGCTTTCTTT
NA	TRBJ2-1	TRBV20-1	NA	CSAPAPQAYEQFF	TGCAGTGCTCCAGCCCCGCAGGCGTACGAGCAGTTCTTC
TRBD2	TRBJ2-1	TRBV20-1	NA	CSARGLAGALNEQFF	TGCAGTGCTAGGGGACTAGCGGGGGCACTAAATGAGCAGTTCTTC
NA	TRBJ2-6	TRBV5-4	NA	CASSLSDSGANVLTF	TGTGCCAGCAGCTTGAGCGACTCTGGGGCCAACGTCCTGACTTTC
NA	TRBJ2-7	TRBV4-3	NA	CASSQDRGGYEQYF	TGCGCCAGCAGCCAAGACAGGGGCGGGTACGAGCAGTACTTC
NA	TRBJ2-6	TRBV19	few	CASSILVAGANVLTF	TGTGCCAGTAGTATTTTGGTGGCTGGGGCCAACGTCCTGACTTTC
NA	TRBJ2-1	TRBV4-1	NA	CASSPRRDTIDYNEQFF	TGCGCCAGCAGCCCTCGGCGGGACACGATAGACTACAATGAGCAGTTCTTC
NA	TRBJ2-3	TRBV18	NA	CASSPLAQRRDTQYF	TGTGCCAGCTCTCCACTAGCTCAACGACGGGATACGCAGTATTTT